The TCR beta chain described here comes from a study of control samples from healthy donors and cancer patients. Only in-frame clones appear in the TCRdb table, and some are missing; sequencing was by immunoSEQ multiplex PCR. Of 120,000 to 150,000 clones listed, roughly nine tenths are singletons. Germline trimming cut 6 bases from V and 3 bases from J; bases unmatched to any gene: 6. The CDR3 consists of 14 residues. CDR1 and CDR2 (germline): MNHEY, SVGAGI. The sample consisted of blood. This chain connects TRBV6-5 to TRBJ1-1, with 8 nucleotides matching TRBD1. The sequence derives from a man aged 25-45 years in good health. The CDR3 region is CASRLQGVHTEAFF. CDR3 bases: TGTGCCAGCAGGCTACAGGGGGTTCACACTGAAGCTTTCTTT.